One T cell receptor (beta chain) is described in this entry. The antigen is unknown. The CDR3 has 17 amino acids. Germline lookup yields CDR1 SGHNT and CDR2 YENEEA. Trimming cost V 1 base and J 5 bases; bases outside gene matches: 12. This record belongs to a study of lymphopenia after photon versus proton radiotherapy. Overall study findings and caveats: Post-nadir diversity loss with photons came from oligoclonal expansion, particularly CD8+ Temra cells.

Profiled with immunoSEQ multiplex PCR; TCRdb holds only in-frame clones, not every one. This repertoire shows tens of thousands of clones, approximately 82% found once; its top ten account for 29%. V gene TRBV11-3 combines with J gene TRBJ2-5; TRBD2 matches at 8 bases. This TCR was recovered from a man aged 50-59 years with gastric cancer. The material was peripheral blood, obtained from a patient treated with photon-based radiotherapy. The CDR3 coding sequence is TGTGCCAGCAGCTTAGGAAGGCGGGAGGAGGCCCAGGAGACCCAGTACTTC. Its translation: CASSLGRREEAQETQYF.